The entry below gives a single T cell receptor beta chain sequence along with its context. No antigen is known for it. One junction end does not reproduce the germline sequence, and a read error may be involved. This record comes from a study of identical twins. Template switching supplied a universal primer site; unique molecular identifiers were carried on the cDNA. TCRdb re-called the 5' RACE reads through MiXCR, storing one row per CDR3 protein. Counted here are some 1,700,000 distinct CDR3 sequences, about 32% occurring once; the ten biggest clones make up 0.25% to 0.3%. This CDR3 region has 15 residues. Germline V gene lookup returns CDR1 SNHLY and CDR2 FYNNEI. Notes on the study in general: Memory repertoires showed no such pattern, whereas abundant cord blood beta clonotypes carried fewer insertions. Sequences that were out-of-frame, alpha and twin-shared displayed an excess of low generation probability.

The TCR sequence derives from a newborn girl in good health. The chain uses TRBV2 and TRBJ2-1; 10 positions match TRBD2. The source material was cord blood. The CDR3 region has the DNA TGTGCCAGCGGAAGCGGGGGGGCCTCCTACAATGGGCAGTTCTTC. Protein product: CASGSGGASYNGQFF.